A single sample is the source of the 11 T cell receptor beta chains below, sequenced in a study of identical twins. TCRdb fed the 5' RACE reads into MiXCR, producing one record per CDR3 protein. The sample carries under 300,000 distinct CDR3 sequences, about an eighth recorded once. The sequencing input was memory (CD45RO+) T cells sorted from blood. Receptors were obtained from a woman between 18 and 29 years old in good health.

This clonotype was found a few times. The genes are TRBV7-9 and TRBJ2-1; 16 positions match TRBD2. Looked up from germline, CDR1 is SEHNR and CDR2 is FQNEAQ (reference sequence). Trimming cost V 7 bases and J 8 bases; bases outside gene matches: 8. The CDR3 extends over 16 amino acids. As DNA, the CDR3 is TGTGCCAGCACCCAATACGGGACTAGCGGGAGGGATGAGCAGTTCTTC. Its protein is CASTQYGTSGRDEQFF.

The CDR3: CASSLVGQGAVKLFF. The CDR3 region has the DNA TGCGCCAGCAGCCTAGTCGGACAGGGGGCGGTAAAACTGTTTTTT. V and J are TRBV4-1 and TRBJ1-4; 11 nucleotides align to TRBD1. The germline gives CDR1 MGHRA, CDR2 YSYEKL. The J segment lost 10 bases and the V segment lost 4 bases, leaving 8 bases of the junction unmatched. The CDR3 spans 15 residues.

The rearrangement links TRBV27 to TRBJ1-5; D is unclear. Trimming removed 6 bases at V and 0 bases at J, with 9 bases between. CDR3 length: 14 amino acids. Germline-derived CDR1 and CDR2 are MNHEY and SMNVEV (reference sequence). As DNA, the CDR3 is TGTGCCAGCAGCCCAGCAAATAGCAATCAGCCCCAGCATTTT. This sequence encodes CASSPANSNQPQHF.

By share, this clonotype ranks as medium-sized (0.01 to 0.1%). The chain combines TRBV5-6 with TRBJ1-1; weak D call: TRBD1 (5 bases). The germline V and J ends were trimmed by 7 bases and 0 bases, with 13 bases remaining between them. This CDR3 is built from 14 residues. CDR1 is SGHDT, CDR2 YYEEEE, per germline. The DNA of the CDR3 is TGTGCCAGCGGGGGTCTCACTCTGAACACTGAAGCTTTCTTT. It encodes CASGGLTLNTEAFF.

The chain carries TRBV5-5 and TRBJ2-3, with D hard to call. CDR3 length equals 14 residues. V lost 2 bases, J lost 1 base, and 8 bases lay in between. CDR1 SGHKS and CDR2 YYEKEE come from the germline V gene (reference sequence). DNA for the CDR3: TGTGCCAGCAGCTTAGATGCCCGCACAGATACGCAGTATTTT. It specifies CASSLDARTDTQYF.

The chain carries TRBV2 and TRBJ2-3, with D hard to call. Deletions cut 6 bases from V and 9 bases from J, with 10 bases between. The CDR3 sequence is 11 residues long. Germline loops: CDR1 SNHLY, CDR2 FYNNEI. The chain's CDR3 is CASRGATTQYF. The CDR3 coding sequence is TGTGCCAGCAGAGGCGCGACGACGCAGTATTTT.

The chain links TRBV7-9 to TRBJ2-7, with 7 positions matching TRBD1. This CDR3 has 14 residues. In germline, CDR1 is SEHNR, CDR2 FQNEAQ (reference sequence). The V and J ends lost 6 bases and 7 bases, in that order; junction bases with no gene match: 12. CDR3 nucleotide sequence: TGTGCCAGCAGGACGAATACAGGGGCTGGAGAGCAGTACTTC. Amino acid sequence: CASRTNTGAGEQYF.

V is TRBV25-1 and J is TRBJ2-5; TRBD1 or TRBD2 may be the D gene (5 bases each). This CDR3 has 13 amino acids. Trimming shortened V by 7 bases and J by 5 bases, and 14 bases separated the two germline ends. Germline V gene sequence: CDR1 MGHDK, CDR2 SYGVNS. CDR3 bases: TGTGCCAGCACCAAGGCAGGGAGCGAGACCCAGTACTTC. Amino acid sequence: CASTKAGSETQYF.

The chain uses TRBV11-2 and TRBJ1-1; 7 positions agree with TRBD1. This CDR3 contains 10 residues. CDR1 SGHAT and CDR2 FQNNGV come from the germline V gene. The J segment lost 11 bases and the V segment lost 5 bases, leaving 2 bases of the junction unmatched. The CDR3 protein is CASSEDRAFF. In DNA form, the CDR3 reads TGTGCCAGCAGCGAGGACAGGGCTTTCTTT. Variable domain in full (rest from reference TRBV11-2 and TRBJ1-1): EAGVAQSPRYKIIEKRQSVAFWCNPISGHATLYWYQQILGQGPKLLIQFQNNGVVDDSQLPKDRFSAERLKGVDSTLKIQPAKLEDSAVYLCASSEDRAFFGQGTRLTVV.

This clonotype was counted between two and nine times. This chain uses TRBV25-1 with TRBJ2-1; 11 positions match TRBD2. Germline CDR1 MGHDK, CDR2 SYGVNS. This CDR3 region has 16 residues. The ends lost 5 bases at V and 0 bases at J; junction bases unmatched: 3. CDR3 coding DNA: TGTGCCAGCAGTACTAGCGGGAGTTTCTCCTACAATGAGCAGTTCTTC. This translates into CASSTSGSFSYNEQFF.

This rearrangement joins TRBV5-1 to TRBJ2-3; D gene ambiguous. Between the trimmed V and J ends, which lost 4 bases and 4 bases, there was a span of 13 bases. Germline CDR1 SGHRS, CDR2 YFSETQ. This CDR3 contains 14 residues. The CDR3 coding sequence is TGCGCCAGCAGCCTGGGATGGGATTCAGATACGCAGTATTTT. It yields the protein CASSLGWDSDTQYF.